A single sample gave rise to the 20 T cell receptor beta chains below, sequenced in a study of blood T cell repertoires in COVID-19. Repertoires were generated with immunoSEQ multiplex PCR, while TCRdb's copy carries only in-frame clones and drops some. Here the sample spans a few hundred thousand clones, 75% to 90% being singletons. What was sequenced was PBMCs or T cells enriched from blood (not recorded which). The origin of the receptors is a woman in her 40s who had been exposed to COVID-19.

This chain connects TRBV3-1 (or the pseudogene TRBV3-2) to TRBJ1-6, with D hard to call. V was clipped by 1 base and J by 5 bases, with 15 bases between them. CDR1 and CDR2 from the germline V gene are LGHDT and YNNKEL (reference sequence). The CDR3 loop spans 17 amino acids. The CDR3 DNA sequence: TGTGCCAGCAGCCAAGGGGAACGGGGAACACATAATTCACCCCTCCACTTT. Encoded protein: CASSQGERGTHNSPLHF.

The chain carries TRBV6-2 or TRBV6-3 and TRBJ2-1; possible D gene TRBD2, 5 bases. The germline V and J ends were trimmed by 5 bases and 3 bases, with 20 bases remaining between them. The germline V gene encodes CDR1 MNHEY and CDR2 SVGEGT. There are 17 residues in the CDR3. CDR3 residues: CASSLALGVPYYNEQFF. CDR3 bases: TGTGCCAGCAGTCTAGCCCTCGGGGTCCCCTACTACAATGAGCAGTTCTTC.

The chain carries TRBV7-8 and TRBJ2-3, with D hard to call. This CDR3 has 15 amino acids. In germline, CDR1 is SGHVS, CDR2 FQNEAQ. The germline V and J ends were trimmed by 5 bases and 3 bases, with 15 bases remaining between them. Here the CDR3 reads CASSSLEDRTDTQYF. The CDR3, as DNA: TGTGCCAGCAGCAGCTTAGAGGATCGAACAGATACGCAGTATTTT.

The V and J genes are TRBV10-3 and TRBJ2-3; 13 nucleotides align to TRBD2. Trimming removed 9 bases from V and 6 bases from J; junction bases left unmatched: 3. CDR3 size: 13 residues. Looked up from germline, CDR1 is ENHRY and CDR2 is SYGVKD. CDR3 protein: CAIKGLAGDTQYF. CDR3 nucleotides: TGTGCCATAAAGGGACTAGCGGGGGATACGCAGTATTTT.

The chain joins TRBV4-2 to TRBJ2-3; TRBD2 matches 13 bases. Trimming took 7 bases from V and 4 from J; bases not matched to a gene: 11. In germline, CDR1 is LGHNA, CDR2 YNFKEQ. The CDR3 has 17 residues. CDR3 in amino acids: CASTSYLGLAGADTQYF. CDR3 sequence (DNA): TGTGCCAGCACTTCTTATCTTGGACTAGCGGGAGCAGATACGCAGTATTTT.

The chain carries TRBV24-1 and TRBJ2-7; D may be TRBD2 (6 bases). V was cut by 0 bases and J by 3 bases, with 14 bases left in between. The CDR3 covers 16 residues. The germline V gene encodes CDR1 KGHDR and CDR2 SFDVKD. The DNA for the CDR3 is TGTGCCACCAGTGATTTGTCCGTCGGAGGGCGCTACGAGCAGTACTTC. Its protein is CATSDLSVGGRYEQYF.

The chain carries TRBV4-1 and TRBJ1-1, with D unclear. Germline CDR1 and CDR2: MGHRA and YSYEKL. This CDR3 has 14 amino acids. V shed 1 base and J shed 3 bases, with 9 bases lying between them. CDR3 sequence (DNA): TGCGCCAGCAGCCAAGTCGGGGAGGACACTGAAGCTTTCTTT. Translated: CASSQVGEDTEAFF.

The rearrangement joins TRBV9 to TRBJ2-1; D gene uncertain. Trimming shortened V by 0 bases and J by 0 bases, and 7 bases separated the two germline ends. This CDR3 contains 15 residues. The germline V gene encodes CDR1 SGDLS and CDR2 YYNGEE. For the CDR3, the DNA is TGTGCCAGCAGCGTAGAGTACGGCTCCTACAATGAGCAGTTCTTC. Protein product: CASSVEYGSYNEQFF.

The DNA of the CDR3 is TGTGCCAGCAGTACCCGGGGAGGAGGGGATCAGCCCCAGCATTTT. Its translation is CASSTRGGGDQPQHF. The genes are TRBV6-2 or TRBV6-3 and TRBJ1-5; a weak D match, TRBD1 (5 bases). The germline V gene encodes CDR1 MNHEY and CDR2 SVGEGT. The CDR3 spans 15 residues. V was trimmed by 5 bases and J by 5 bases, leaving 16 bases between them.

This clone was seen once. The chain recombines TRBV28 with TRBJ2-7; possible D gene TRBD1, 7 bases. Trimming left V 6 bases short and J 6 bases short, with 15 bases between. The CDR3 spans 13 residues. From germline, CDR1 is MDHEN and CDR2 SYDVKM. This chain's CDR3 is CASSQGGTLEQYF. In DNA form, the CDR3 reads TGTGCCAGCAGCCAGGGGGGAACTCTCGAGCAGTACTTC.

This chain connects TRBV7-9 to TRBJ2-3, with TRBD2 matching 7 bases. The CDR3 has 13 amino acids. The V gene end was trimmed by 3 bases and the J gene end by 6 bases; junction bases not matched to a gene: 3. The germline CDR1 and CDR2 sequences are SEHNR and FQNEAQ (reference sequence). CDR3 sequence (DNA): TGTGCCAGCAGCTTCGGGAGGATGGATACGCAGTATTTT. This gives the protein CASSFGRMDTQYF.

Concerning this clone: This specimen includes other DNA sequences encoding the same CDR3. This sequence joins TRBV4-2 and TRBJ1-5; possibly TRBD1 for D (5 bases). Trimming cost V 0 bases and J 1 base, with 7 bases left between them. CDR3 size: 15 residues. The germline gives CDR1 LGHNA, CDR2 YNFKEQ. For the CDR3, the DNA is TGTGCCAGCAGCCAAGAACAGGAAAGCAATCAGCCCCAGCATTTT. Its protein is CASSQEQESNQPQHF.

In DNA form, the CDR3 reads TGTGCCAGTAGTCTTGCGGCAGGGGTTCAGCCCCAGCATTTT. Its translation is CASSLAAGVQPQHF. The chain links TRBV19 to TRBJ1-5; TRBD1 is a possible D gene (6 bases). V was shortened by 5 bases and J by 6 bases, with 14 bases between the two germline ends. This CDR3 has 14 amino acids. Germline V gene sequence: CDR1 LNHDA, CDR2 SQIVND (reference sequence).

The rearrangement joins TRBV29-1 to TRBJ1-1, with D possibly TRBD1 on 6 matching bases. From germline, CDR1 is SQVTM and CDR2 ANQGSEA. The CDR3 consists of 15 residues. V gave up 7 bases and J gave up 1 base, with 19 bases separating them. The CDR3 sequence: CSAIKPGTRNTEAFF. CDR3 nucleotides: TGCAGCGCCATAAAACCCGGGACACGGAACACTGAAGCTTTCTTT.

The V gene is TRBV24-1, the J gene TRBJ2-1, with a possible D match to TRBD2 (5 bases). Germline V lookup: CDR1 KGHDR, CDR2 SFDVKD. The CDR3 has 13 residues. V gave up 4 bases and J gave up 7 bases, with 10 bases separating them. CDR3 DNA: TGTGCCACCAGTGACACTAGAAGGAATGAGCAGTTCTTC. Translated, it gives CATSDTRRNEQFF.

The table lists this clone with a count of one. The CDR3 is CASSYSDQPQHF. The DNA for the CDR3 is TGTGCCAGCAGCTATTCGGATCAGCCCCAGCATTTT. The chain carries TRBV7-9 and TRBJ1-5; no definite D call. The CDR3 is made up of 12 amino acids. Trimming stripped 4 bases from V and 5 bases from J, with 6 bases between. Germline-derived CDR1 and CDR2 are SEHNR and FQNEAQ (reference sequence).

V is TRBV4-3 and J is TRBJ1-2; D not resolved. The CDR3 extends over 13 amino acids. The germline gives CDR1 LGHNA, CDR2 YSLEER. Trimming left V 0 bases short and J 5 bases short, with 7 bases between. CDR3 sequence: CASSQETTYGYTF. In DNA, the CDR3 is TGCGCCAGCAGCCAAGAGACGACTTATGGCTACACCTTC.

CDR3 loop: CASSLEGGETQYF. For the CDR3, the DNA is TGTGCCAGCAGCTTAGAGGGAGGTGAGACCCAGTACTTC. The chain joins TRBV11-3 to TRBJ2-5; D perhaps matches TRBD2 (6 bases). V was clipped by 0 bases and J by 5 bases, with 7 bases between them. This CDR3 contains 13 residues. The germline CDR1 and CDR2 sequences are SGHNT and YENEEA.

This clone was recorded only once. V is TRBV6-6 and J is TRBJ1-2; D is unresolved. The V and J ends lost 8 bases and 5 bases respectively, with 21 bases between them. Germline lookup yields CDR1 MNHNY and CDR2 SVGAGI (reference sequence). This CDR3 region has 15 residues. The CDR3 coding sequence is TGTGCCAGCCGCGGACTAGACGGGTTCATTTATGGCTACACCTTC. This sequence encodes CASRGLDGFIYGYTF.

This clone was observed a handful of times. This chain joins TRBV28 and TRBJ1-5; tentative D call: TRBD1 (5 bases). CDR3 length equals 11 residues. Per germline, CDR1 MDHEN and CDR2 SYDVKM. V was shortened by 6 bases and J by 11 bases, with 11 bases between the two germline ends. The CDR3 is CASSDSRAQHF. The CDR3 nucleotides are TGTGCCAGCAGCGACAGCAGAGCCCAGCATTTT.